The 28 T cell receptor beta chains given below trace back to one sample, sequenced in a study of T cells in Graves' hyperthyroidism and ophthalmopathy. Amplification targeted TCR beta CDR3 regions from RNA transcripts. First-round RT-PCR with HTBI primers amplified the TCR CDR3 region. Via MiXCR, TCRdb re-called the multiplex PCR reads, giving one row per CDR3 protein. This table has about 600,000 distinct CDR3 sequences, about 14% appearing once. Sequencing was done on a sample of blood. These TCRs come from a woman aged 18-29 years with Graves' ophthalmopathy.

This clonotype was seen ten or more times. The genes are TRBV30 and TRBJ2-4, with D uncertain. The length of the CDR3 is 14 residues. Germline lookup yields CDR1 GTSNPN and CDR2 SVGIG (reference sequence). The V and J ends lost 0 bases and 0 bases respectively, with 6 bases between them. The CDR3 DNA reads TGTGCCTGGAGTGTTGGGTTAGCCAAAAACATTCAGTACTTC. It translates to CAWSVGLAKNIQYF.

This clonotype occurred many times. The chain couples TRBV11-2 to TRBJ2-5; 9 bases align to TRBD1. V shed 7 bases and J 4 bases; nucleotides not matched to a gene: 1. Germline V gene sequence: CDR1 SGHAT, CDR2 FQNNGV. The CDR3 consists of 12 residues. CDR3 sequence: CASKTGGETQYF. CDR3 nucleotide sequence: TGTGCCAGCAAGACAGGGGGAGAGACCCAGTACTTC.

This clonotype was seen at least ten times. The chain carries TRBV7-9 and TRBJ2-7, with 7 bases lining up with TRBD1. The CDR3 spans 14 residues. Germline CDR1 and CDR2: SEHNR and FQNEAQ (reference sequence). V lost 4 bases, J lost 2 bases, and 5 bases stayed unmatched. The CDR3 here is CASSSGQVAYEQYF. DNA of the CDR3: TGTGCCAGCAGCTCCGGACAGGTGGCCTACGAGCAGTACTTC.

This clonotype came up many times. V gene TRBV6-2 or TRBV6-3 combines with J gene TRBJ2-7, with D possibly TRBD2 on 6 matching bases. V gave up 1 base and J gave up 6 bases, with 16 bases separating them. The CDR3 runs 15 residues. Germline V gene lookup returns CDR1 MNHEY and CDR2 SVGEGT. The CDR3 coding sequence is TGTGCCAGCAGTTACTGGGCGGGACGAAGAAGCGAGCAGTACTTC. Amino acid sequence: CASSYWAGRRSEQYF.

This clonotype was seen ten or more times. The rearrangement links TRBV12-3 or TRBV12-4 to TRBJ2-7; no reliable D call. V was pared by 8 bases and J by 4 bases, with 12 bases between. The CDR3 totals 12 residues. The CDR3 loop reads CASSRASYEQYF. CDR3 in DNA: TGTGCCAGCTCCCGGGCGAGTTACGAGCAGTACTTC.

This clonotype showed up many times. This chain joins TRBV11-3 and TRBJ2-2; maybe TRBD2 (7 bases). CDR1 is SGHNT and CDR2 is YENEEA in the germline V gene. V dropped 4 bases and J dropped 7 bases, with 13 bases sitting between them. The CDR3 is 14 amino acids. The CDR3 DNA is TGTGCCAGCAGCTCGACGAGGGGGGGCGGGGAGCTGTTTTTT. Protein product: CASSSTRGGGELFF.

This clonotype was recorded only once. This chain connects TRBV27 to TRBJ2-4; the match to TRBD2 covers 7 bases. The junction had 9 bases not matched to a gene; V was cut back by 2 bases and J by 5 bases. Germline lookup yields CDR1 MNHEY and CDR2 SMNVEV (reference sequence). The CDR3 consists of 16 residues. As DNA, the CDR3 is TGTGCCAGCAGTTTAAGTCCCATGGGGGGGGAAAACATTCAGTACTTC. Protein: CASSLSPMGGENIQYF.

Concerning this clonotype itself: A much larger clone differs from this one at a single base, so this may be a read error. The CDR3 nucleotides read TGTGCCAGCGGCCCCCCGAGTCGGGTTAACACAGATACGCAGTATTTT. Translating gives CASGPPSRVNTDTQYF. The J gene is TRBJ2-3, the V gene TRBV7-3; D gene uncertain. V lost 8 bases and J lost 2, with 20 bases in between. Germline CDR1 and CDR2: SGHTA and FQGTGA. The CDR3 runs to 16 residues.

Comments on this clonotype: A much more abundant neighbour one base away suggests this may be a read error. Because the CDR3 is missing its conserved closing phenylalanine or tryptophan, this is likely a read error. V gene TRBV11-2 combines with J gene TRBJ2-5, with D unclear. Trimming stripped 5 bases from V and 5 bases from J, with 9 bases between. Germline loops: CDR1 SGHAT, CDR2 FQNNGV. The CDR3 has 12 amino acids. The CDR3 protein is CASSTISETQYL. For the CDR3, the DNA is TGTGCCAGCAGCACAATTTCGGAGACCCAGTACCTC.

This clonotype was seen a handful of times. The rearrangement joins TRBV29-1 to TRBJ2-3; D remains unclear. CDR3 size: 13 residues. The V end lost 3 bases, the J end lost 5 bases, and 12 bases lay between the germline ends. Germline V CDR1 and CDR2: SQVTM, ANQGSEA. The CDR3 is CSVEIGGEDTQYF. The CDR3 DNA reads TGCAGCGTTGAGATTGGTGGGGAAGATACGCAGTATTTT.

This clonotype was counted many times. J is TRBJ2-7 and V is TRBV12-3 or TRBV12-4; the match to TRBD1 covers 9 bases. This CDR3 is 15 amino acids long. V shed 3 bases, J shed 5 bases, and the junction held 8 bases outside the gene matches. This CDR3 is CASSFSGQGEDEQYF. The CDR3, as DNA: TGTGCCAGCAGTTTTTCGGGACAGGGAGAGGACGAGCAGTACTTC.

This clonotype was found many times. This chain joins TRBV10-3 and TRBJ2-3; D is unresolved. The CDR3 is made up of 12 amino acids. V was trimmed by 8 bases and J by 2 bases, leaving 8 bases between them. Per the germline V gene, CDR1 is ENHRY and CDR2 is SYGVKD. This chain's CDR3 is CAICADTDTQYF. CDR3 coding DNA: TGTGCCATCTGCGCGGACACAGATACGCAGTATTTT.

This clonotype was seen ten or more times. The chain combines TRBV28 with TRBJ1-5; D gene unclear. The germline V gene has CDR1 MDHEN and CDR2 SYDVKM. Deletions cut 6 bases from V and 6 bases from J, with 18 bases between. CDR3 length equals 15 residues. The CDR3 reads CASRPFESDGQPQHF. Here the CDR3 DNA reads TGTGCCAGCAGACCCTTTGAGAGCGATGGTCAGCCCCAGCATTTT.

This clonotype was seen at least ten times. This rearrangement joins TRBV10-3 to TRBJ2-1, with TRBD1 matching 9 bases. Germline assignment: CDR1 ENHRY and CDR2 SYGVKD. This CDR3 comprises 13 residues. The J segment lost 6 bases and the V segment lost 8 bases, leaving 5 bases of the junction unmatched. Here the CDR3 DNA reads TGTGCCATCCAACTGGACAGGGGCAATGAGCAGTTCTTC. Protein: CAIQLDRGNEQFF.

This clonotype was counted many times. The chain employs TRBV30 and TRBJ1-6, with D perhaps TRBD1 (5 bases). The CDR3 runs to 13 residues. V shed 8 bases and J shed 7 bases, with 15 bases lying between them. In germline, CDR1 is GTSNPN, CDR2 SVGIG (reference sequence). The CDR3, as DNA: TGTGCCGGGACGGAGAGAGGGAATTCACCCCTCCACTTT. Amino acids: CAGTERGNSPLHF.

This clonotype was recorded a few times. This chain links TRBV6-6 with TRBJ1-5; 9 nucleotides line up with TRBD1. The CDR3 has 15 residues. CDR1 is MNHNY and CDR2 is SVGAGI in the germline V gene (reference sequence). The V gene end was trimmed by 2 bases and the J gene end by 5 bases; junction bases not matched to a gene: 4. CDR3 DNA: TGTGCCAGCAGTTACACGACAGGGGGGGATCAGCCCCAGCATTTT. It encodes CASSYTTGGDQPQHF.

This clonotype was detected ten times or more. For the CDR3, the DNA is TGTGCCTGTGCCCCTTTCTTCAGTGAGCAGTTCTTC. Its translation is CACAPFFSEQFF. V is TRBV30 and J is TRBJ2-1, with D hard to call. With 6 bases removed from V and 9 bases from J, the gap between germline ends came to 15 bases. CDR3 length: 12 residues. Germline V gene lookup returns CDR1 GTSNPN and CDR2 SVGIG (reference sequence).

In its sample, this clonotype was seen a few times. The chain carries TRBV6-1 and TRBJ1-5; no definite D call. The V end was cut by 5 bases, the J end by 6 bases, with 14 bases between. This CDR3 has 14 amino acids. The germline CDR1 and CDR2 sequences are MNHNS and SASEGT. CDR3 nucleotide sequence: TGTGCCAGCAGTCAGGAGAGGAAGGCTCAGCCCCAGCATTTT. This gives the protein CASSQERKAQPQHF.

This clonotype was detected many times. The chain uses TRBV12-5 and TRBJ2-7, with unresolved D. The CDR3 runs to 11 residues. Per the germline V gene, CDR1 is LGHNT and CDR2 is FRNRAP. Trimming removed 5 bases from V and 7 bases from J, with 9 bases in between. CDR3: CASGLSLEQYF. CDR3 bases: TGTGCTAGTGGTCTCTCCTTGGAGCAGTACTTC.

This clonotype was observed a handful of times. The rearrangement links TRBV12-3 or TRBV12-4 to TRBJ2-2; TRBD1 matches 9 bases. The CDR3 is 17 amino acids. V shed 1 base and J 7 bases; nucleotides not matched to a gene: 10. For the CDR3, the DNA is TGTGCCAGCAGTTTAGATTGGGGACAGGGCTTCGGCGGGGAGCTGTTTTTT. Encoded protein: CASSLDWGQGFGGELFF.

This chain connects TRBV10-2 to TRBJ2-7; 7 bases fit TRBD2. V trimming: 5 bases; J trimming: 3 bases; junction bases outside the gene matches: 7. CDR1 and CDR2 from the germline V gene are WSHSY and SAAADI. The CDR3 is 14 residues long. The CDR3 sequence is CASSPQAGSYEQYF. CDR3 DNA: TGCGCCAGCAGTCCCCAAGCGGGAAGCTACGAGCAGTACTTC.

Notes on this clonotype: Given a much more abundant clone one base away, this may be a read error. In DNA form, the CDR3 reads TGCGCCAGCAGCTCACCGACGGGAGTGAGCTCCTACGAGCAGTACTTC. This gives the protein CASSSPTGVSSYEQYF. This rearrangement joins TRBV5-1 to TRBJ2-7; tentatively, D is TRBD2 (6 bases). The germline V and J ends were trimmed by 3 bases and 0 bases, with 16 bases remaining between them. The CDR3 runs 16 residues. Germline CDR1 SGHRS, CDR2 YFSETQ.

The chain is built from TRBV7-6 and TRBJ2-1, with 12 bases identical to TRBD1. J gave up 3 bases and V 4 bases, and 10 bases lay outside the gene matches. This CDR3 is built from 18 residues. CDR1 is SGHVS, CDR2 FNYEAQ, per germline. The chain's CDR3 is CASSSPPGTGGVYNEQFF. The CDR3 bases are TGTGCCAGCAGCTCACCGCCCGGGACAGGGGGCGTCTACAATGAGCAGTTCTTC.

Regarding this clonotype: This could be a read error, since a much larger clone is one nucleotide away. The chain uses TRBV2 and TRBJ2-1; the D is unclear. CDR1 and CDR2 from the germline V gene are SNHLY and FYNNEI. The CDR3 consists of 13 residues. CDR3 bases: TGTACCAGCAGTGTGGCAAGCTACAATGAGCAGTTCTTC. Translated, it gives CTSSVASYNEQFF.

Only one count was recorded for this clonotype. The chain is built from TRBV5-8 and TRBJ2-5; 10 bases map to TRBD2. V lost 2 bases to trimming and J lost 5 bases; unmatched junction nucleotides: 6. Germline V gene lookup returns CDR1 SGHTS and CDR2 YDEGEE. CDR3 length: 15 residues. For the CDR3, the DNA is TGTGCCAGCAGCTTAGGTAGCGGGAGGTCGGAGACCCAGTACTTC. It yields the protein CASSLGSGRSETQYF. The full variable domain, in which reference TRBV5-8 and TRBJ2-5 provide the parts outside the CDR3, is EAGVTQSPTHLIKTRGQQATLRCSPISGHTSVYWYQQALGLGLQFLLWYDEGEERNRGNFPPRFSGRQFPNYSSELNVNALELEDSALYLCASSLGSGRSETQYFGPGTRLLVL.

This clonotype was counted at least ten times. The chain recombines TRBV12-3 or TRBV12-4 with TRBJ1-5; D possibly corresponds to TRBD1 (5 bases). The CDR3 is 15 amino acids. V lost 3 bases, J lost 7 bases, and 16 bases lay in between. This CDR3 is CASSFAGPSLQPQHF. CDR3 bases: TGTGCCAGCAGTTTTGCGGGGCCGTCGTTGCAGCCCCAGCATTTT.

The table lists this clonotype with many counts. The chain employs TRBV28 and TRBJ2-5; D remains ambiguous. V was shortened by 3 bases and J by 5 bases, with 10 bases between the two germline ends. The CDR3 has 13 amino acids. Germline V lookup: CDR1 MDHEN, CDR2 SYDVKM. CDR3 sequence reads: CASSFGGKETQYF. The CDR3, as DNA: TGTGCCAGCAGTTTCGGCGGTAAGGAGACCCAGTACTTC.

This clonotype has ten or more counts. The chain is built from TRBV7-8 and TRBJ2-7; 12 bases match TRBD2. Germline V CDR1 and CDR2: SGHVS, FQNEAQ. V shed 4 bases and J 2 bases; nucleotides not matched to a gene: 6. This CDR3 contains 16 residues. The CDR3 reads CASSSLTSGSPYEQYF. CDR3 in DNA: TGTGCCAGCAGCTCCTTGACTAGCGGGAGCCCCTACGAGCAGTACTTC. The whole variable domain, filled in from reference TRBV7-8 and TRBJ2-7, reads GAGVSQSPRYKVAKRGQDVALRCDPISGHVSLFWYQQALGQGPEFLTYFQNEAQLDKSGLPSDRFFAERPEGSVSTLKIQRTQQEDSAVYLCASSSLTSGSPYEQYFGPGTRLTVT.